The sequence of this T cell receptor beta chain was determined in a study of cytomegalovirus exposure and HLA in healthy donors. Across the study: The 110 million or so unique TCR beta sequences, from 150 million to 200 million T cells, were found by an earlier analysis. Notes on the study in general: Rare TCR sequences dominated, though some public TCRs recurred in many donors. Upon later analysis, TCR association rates were observed to vary by HLA locus, being highest for DRB1 and lowest for HLA-C. The authors excluded some V segments, including TRBV6-2 and TRBV6-3, as indistinguishable.

The PCR made use of 60 Vbeta and 13 Jbeta primers. TCRdb keeps only in-frame clones here, not all; method: immunoSEQ multiplex PCR. Here the sample spans about 200,000 clones, 65% to 85% being singletons. Looked up from germline, CDR1 is SGHRS and CDR2 is YFSETQ. This CDR3 has 15 amino acids. The trim removed 2 bases at V and 0 bases at J, leaving 5 bases unmatched. For this clone: Antigen specificity is unknown.

Sequences were obtained from PBMCs. The V gene is TRBV5-1, the J gene TRBJ2-7; 7 positions agree with TRBD2. The sequence derives from a boy younger than 10 in good health and CMV-seronegative. The CDR3 protein is CASSLAASGSYEQYF. The CDR3 DNA is TGCGCCAGCAGCTTAGCGGCTAGCGGCTCCTACGAGCAGTACTTC.